A selection of T cell receptor beta chains follows, all from one sample in a study of T cell changes during pregnancy in multiple sclerosis. Produced via immunoSEQ multiplex PCR; TCRdb's table is partial and in-frame only. The sample shows about 100,000 clones, 92% of them seen only once. The sample was peripheral blood, taken after pregnancy. Every receptor here comes from a female donor with multiple sclerosis, enrolled in a pregnancy study. The CDR3 runs from the conserved cysteine through the conserved F or W. A D gene is named only where the DNA matches it firmly. Rows may omit the clone size; those that give it use once, few, many or a size class.

d_call	v_call	j_call	clone_size	cdr3_aa	cdr3_nt
TRBD1	TRBV11-1	TRBJ2-1	once	CASSSGTGLSYNEQFF	TGTGCCAGCAGCTCCGGGACAGGGCTCTCCTACAATGAGCAGTTCTTC
TRBD2	TRBV19	TRBJ2-1	.	CASTISGSSYNEQFF	TGTGCCAGTACCATTAGCGGGAGCTCCTACAATGAGCAGTTCTTC
TRBD1	TRBV7-9	TRBJ2-7	.	CASSPGAGGVRLNYEQYF	TGTGCCAGCAGCCCGGGGGCAGGGGGCGTTCGGCTCAACTACGAGCAGTACTTC
TRBD2	TRBV11-2	TRBJ2-1	once	CASSLLAGGVDEQFF	TGTGCCAGCAGCTTACTAGCGGGGGGTGTTGATGAGCAGTTCTTC
TRBD1	TRBV9	TRBJ1-4	.	CASSPRQGPNEKLFF	TGTGCCAGCAGCCCCCGACAGGGTCCCAATGAAAAACTGTTTTTT
TRBD2	TRBV5-1	TRBJ2-3	.	CASSLGAGVTTDTQYF	TGCGCCAGCAGCTTGGGAGCGGGAGTTACCACAGATACGCAGTATTTT
.	TRBV5-5	TRBJ2-7	once	CASSFLYEQYF	TGTGCCAGCAGCTTTCTATACGAGCAGTACTTC
.	TRBV27	TRBJ1-1	.	CASSSAGINTEAFF	TGTGCCAGCAGTTCAGCAGGGATAAACACTGAAGCTTTCTTT
TRBD2	TRBV19	TRBJ2-2	.	CASSPWLAGVHTGELFF	TGTGCCAGTAGTCCCTGGCTAGCGGGGGTTCACACCGGGGAGCTGTTTTTT
TRBD2	TRBV4-1	TRBJ2-3	.	CASSPLEVAGDTQYF	TGCGCCAGCAGCCCCCTTGAGGTAGCGGGAGATACGCAGTATTTT
.	TRBV25-1	TRBJ2-1	.	CASSWGLFNEQFF	TGTGCCAGCAGTTGGGGGCTTTTCAATGAGCAGTTCTTC
TRBD2	TRBV25-1	TRBJ2-7	.	CASSPLGGGYEQYF	TGTGCCAGCAGCCCTTTGGGGGGGGGCTACGAGCAGTACTTC
.	TRBV5-1	TRBJ2-5	once	CASSLSANEETQYF	TGCGCCAGCAGCTTGAGTGCTAATGAAGAGACCCAGTACTTC
TRBD2	TRBV2	TRBJ2-7	.	CASISGTSYEQYF	TGTGCCAGCATTAGCGGGACCTCCTACGAGCAGTACTTC
TRBD1	TRBV19	TRBJ2-3	.	CASSRGTGGLDTQYF	TGTGCCAGTAGTCGAGGGACAGGGGGCTTGGATACGCAGTATTTT
TRBD2	TRBV6-1	TRBJ2-7	once	CASSPSGGTSYEQYF	TGTGCCAGCAGCCCTAGCGGGGGCACCTCCTACGAGCAGTACTTC
TRBD1	TRBV15	TRBJ1-6	.	CATSRRTGGGYSPLHF	TGTGCCACCAGCCGTCGGACAGGGGGCGGTTATTCACCCCTCCACTTT
TRBD1	TRBV6-5	TRBJ2-2	.	CASSAGTGNTGELFF	TGTGCCAGCAGTGCCGGGACAGGGAACACCGGGGAGCTGTTTTTT
TRBD2	TRBV28	TRBJ2-1	.	CASETSGSFYNEQFF	TGTGCCAGCGAGACTAGCGGGAGTTTTTACAATGAGCAGTTCTTC
.	TRBV15	TRBJ1-2	.	CATSRHREANYGYTF	TGTGCCACCAGCAGGCACAGGGAAGCTAACTATGGCTACACCTTC
.	TRBV6-5	TRBJ1-2	.	CASSPLPEGRYGYTF	TGTGCCAGCAGTCCCCTTCCCGAGGGTCGCTATGGCTACACCTTC
.	TRBV19	TRBJ2-2	.	CASSISGVNTGELFF	TGTGCCAGTAGTATATCAGGGGTGAACACCGGGGAGCTGTTTTTT
.	TRBV7-3	TRBJ2-1	.	CASSLDRMSNEQFF	TGTGCCAGCAGCCTAGATAGGATGAGCAATGAGCAGTTCTTC
TRBD2	TRBV19	TRBJ2-7	.	CATGLAGVNEQYF	TGTGCCACCGGACTAGCGGGGGTTAACGAGCAGTACTTC
TRBD2	TRBV6-5	TRBJ2-1	.	CASSWLAGGDEQFF	TGTGCCAGCAGTTGGCTAGCGGGGGGGGATGAGCAGTTCTTC
.	TRBV10-2	TRBJ2-7	once	CASSRQDGEQYF	TGCGCCAGCAGCAGACAGGATGGCGAGCAGTACTTC
.	TRBV6-4	TRBJ1-1	few	CASSDTPGERAEAFF	TGTGCCAGCAGTGACACTCCAGGGGAGAGAGCTGAAGCTTTCTTT
.	TRBV5-6	TRBJ1-6	.	CASSLDRESSPLHF	TGTGCCAGCAGCTTGGACAGGGAAAGTTCACCCCTCCACTTT
.	TRBV6-6	TRBJ1-1	once	CASSQGGVKFSEAFF	TGTGCCAGCAGTCAGGGCGGGGTTAAATTCTCTGAAGCTTTCTTT
.	TRBV14	TRBJ2-7	.	CASSQDLYEQYF	TGTGCCAGCAGCCAAGACCTCTACGAGCAGTACTTC
TRBD2	TRBV28	TRBJ2-7	.	CASETSGRYYEQYF	TGTGCCAGCGAGACTAGCGGGAGATACTACGAGCAGTACTTC
TRBD1	TRBV5-6	TRBJ1-2	.	CASSLRGRSYGYTF	TGTGCCAGCAGCTTGAGGGGGCGAAGTTATGGCTACACCTTC
.	TRBV7-8	TRBJ1-4	.	CASSLQPRAAEKLFF	TGTGCCAGCAGCTTACAGCCCAGGGCGGCTGAAAAACTGTTTTTT
.	TRBV7-3	TRBJ2-2	.	CASSSTRAGELFF	TGTGCCAGCAGCTCGACGAGGGCCGGGGAGCTGTTTTTT
.	TRBV6-5	TRBJ2-7	.	CASSSAGGYYEQYF	TGTGCCAGCAGTTCCGCAGGGGGGTACTACGAGCAGTACTTC
TRBD2	TRBV5-4	TRBJ2-1	.	CASSAPGTRYNEQFF	TGTGCCAGCAGCGCGCCGGGGACTAGGTACAATGAGCAGTTCTTC
.	TRBV7-6	TRBJ2-1	.	CASSLAPVYNEQFF	TGTGCCAGCAGTTTAGCTCCGGTTTACAATGAGCAGTTCTTC
TRBD1	TRBV6-6	TRBJ2-7	.	CATTRAPGQPYEQYF	TGTGCCACCACCCGGGCCCCGGGACAGCCCTACGAGCAGTACTTC
TRBD2	TRBV30	TRBJ2-1	.	CAWSVVASGYNEQFF	TGTGCCTGGAGTGTAGTGGCTAGCGGGTACAATGAGCAGTTCTTC
.	TRBV29-1	TRBJ2-7	.	CSVEVGPYEQYF	TGCAGCGTTGAAGTGGGCCCCTACGAGCAGTACTTC
.	TRBV28	TRBJ1-6	.	CASRPGNSPLHF	TGTGCCAGCAGACCAGGGAATTCACCCCTCCACTTT